These T cell receptor beta chains were read from a single sample in a study of T cell changes during pregnancy in multiple sclerosis. This table comes from immunoSEQ multiplex PCR, and its TCRdb copy is limited to in-frame clones, with some not included. The profile shows about 51,000 clones, around 93% of them singletons. The input for sequencing was peripheral blood, taken in the second trimester of pregnancy. The receptors were gathered from a female donor with multiple sclerosis, enrolled in a pregnancy study. CDR3s include the opening cysteine and the closing phenylalanine or tryptophan. Fields, in order: J gene, D gene, V gene, CDR3 protein. A D gene is named only where the DNA matches it firmly.

j_call: TRBJ2-1
d_call: TRBD2
v_call: TRBV6-1
cdr3_aa: CASRPELAGVTEQFF

j_call: TRBJ2-1
d_call: NA
v_call: TRBV5-6
cdr3_aa: CASSFWGFNNEQFF

j_call: TRBJ1-4
d_call: NA
v_call: TRBV9
cdr3_aa: CASSVGPGPSGATNEKLFF

j_call: TRBJ1-2
d_call: TRBD1
v_call: TRBV5-4
cdr3_aa: CASSHQGQIHGYTF

j_call: TRBJ2-2
d_call: TRBD2
v_call: TRBV7-3
cdr3_aa: CASSPLIGRGFGGELFF

j_call: TRBJ1-5
d_call: NA
v_call: TRBV7-9
cdr3_aa: CASSSPGDSNQPQHF

j_call: TRBJ1-2
d_call: NA
v_call: TRBV28
cdr3_aa: CASRSKLYGYTF

j_call: TRBJ1-4
d_call: NA
v_call: TRBV14
cdr3_aa: CASSQDFWGRGTATNEKLFF

j_call: TRBJ2-5
d_call: NA
v_call: TRBV7-3
cdr3_aa: CASSPSAGLETQYF

j_call: TRBJ2-1
d_call: NA
v_call: TRBV9
cdr3_aa: CASSGDTGNEQFF

j_call: TRBJ2-4
d_call: TRBD1
v_call: TRBV11-1
cdr3_aa: CASSLQHGTGIPNIQYF

j_call: TRBJ2-1
d_call: NA
v_call: TRBV19
cdr3_aa: CASSIGSGLNNNEQFF

j_call: TRBJ2-7
d_call: TRBD2
v_call: TRBV10-3
cdr3_aa: CAISGNSGRSPYEQYF

j_call: TRBJ2-2
d_call: NA
v_call: TRBV5-1
cdr3_aa: CASSAPLGHPNTGELFF

j_call: TRBJ2-2
d_call: NA
v_call: TRBV7-3
cdr3_aa: CASSALTGELFF

j_call: TRBJ1-1
d_call: TRBD1
v_call: TRBV7-9
cdr3_aa: CASTQGQHMNTEAFF

j_call: TRBJ1-3
d_call: NA
v_call: TRBV6-5
cdr3_aa: CASSYSSPSGNTIYF

j_call: TRBJ2-1
d_call: NA
v_call: TRBV4-3
cdr3_aa: CASSQDIGGEQFF

j_call: TRBJ2-1
d_call: TRBD1
v_call: TRBV7-6
cdr3_aa: CASSLAGGHNEQFF

j_call: TRBJ1-5
d_call: NA
v_call: TRBV27
cdr3_aa: CASSFSRGNQPQHF

j_call: TRBJ1-2
d_call: NA
v_call: TRBV13
cdr3_aa: CASSWTADSYGYTF

j_call: TRBJ1-2
d_call: NA
v_call: TRBV6-1
cdr3_aa: CASSEARASGYTF

j_call: TRBJ2-3
d_call: TRBD2
v_call: TRBV28
cdr3_aa: CASRLLAGRADTQYF

j_call: TRBJ1-1
d_call: NA
v_call: TRBV9
cdr3_aa: CASSVVANTEAFF

j_call: TRBJ2-1
d_call: TRBD2
v_call: TRBV7-9
cdr3_aa: CASSTPRGLAAYNEQFF

j_call: TRBJ2-2
d_call: NA
v_call: TRBV4-3
cdr3_aa: CASSPTVGAGELFF

j_call: TRBJ2-3
d_call: NA
v_call: TRBV9
cdr3_aa: CASSASHLDTQYF

j_call: TRBJ1-2
d_call: NA
v_call: TRBV29-1
cdr3_aa: CSVRTPDSSTF

j_call: TRBJ1-5
d_call: NA
v_call: TRBV30
cdr3_aa: CAWSVLGAYQPQHF

j_call: TRBJ2-1
d_call: TRBD1
v_call: TRBV9
cdr3_aa: CASSVGQGAGNEQFF

j_call: TRBJ2-1
d_call: TRBD2
v_call: TRBV9
cdr3_aa: CASSVSGRGNNEQFF

j_call: TRBJ1-1
d_call: NA
v_call: TRBV10-1
cdr3_aa: CASSDRRRNTEAFF

j_call: TRBJ1-1
d_call: TRBD1
v_call: TRBV9
cdr3_aa: CASSPIYGGDRVGTEAFF

j_call: TRBJ2-5
d_call: NA
v_call: TRBV5-8
cdr3_aa: CASSFGSRDWPIKKTQYF

j_call: TRBJ1-2
d_call: NA
v_call: TRBV4-2
cdr3_aa: CASSQDIIGQTTNYGYTF

j_call: TRBJ2-2
d_call: NA
v_call: TRBV7-9
cdr3_aa: CASSLPRSSGELFF

j_call: TRBJ1-2
d_call: TRBD1
v_call: TRBV12-5
cdr3_aa: CASGFGTDYGYTF

j_call: TRBJ2-2
d_call: TRBD1
v_call: TRBV19
cdr3_aa: CASWTGGTGELFF

j_call: TRBJ1-4
d_call: NA
v_call: TRBV14
cdr3_aa: CASSQVSVRREKLFF

j_call: TRBJ2-7
d_call: NA
v_call: TRBV7-9
cdr3_aa: CASSQGASYEQYF

j_call: TRBJ2-7
d_call: TRBD1
v_call: TRBV29-1
cdr3_aa: CSVVLRNRGYEQYF

j_call: TRBJ2-1
d_call: NA
v_call: TRBV2
cdr3_aa: CASRQVNEQFF

j_call: TRBJ2-7
d_call: TRBD2
v_call: TRBV19
cdr3_aa: CASSPRLAGVGEQYF

j_call: TRBJ2-7
d_call: NA
v_call: TRBV6-6
cdr3_aa: CASSEPVRGYEQYF

j_call: TRBJ2-1
d_call: TRBD1
v_call: TRBV2
cdr3_aa: CASRPGGSYNEQFF

j_call: TRBJ1-2
d_call: NA
v_call: TRBV9
cdr3_aa: CASSEGLRGGYTF

j_call: TRBJ2-7
d_call: TRBD1
v_call: TRBV6-1
cdr3_aa: CASRGTEFYEQYF